Below, 5 T cell receptor beta chains from the same sample are listed, as sequenced in a study of blood T cell repertoires in COVID-19 (dated by TCRdb to 2020 to 2022). The library was obtained by the immunoSEQ multiplex PCR assay. TCRdb obtained this table from immuneACCESS and retained in-frame rearrangements with V and J assigned. These tables miss some clones; where compared with another copy, unresolved V genes account for less than half of the shortfall, and the remainder is unexplained. The sample records more than 300,000 clones, approximately 87% of which are singletons. The ten largest clonotypes hold more than 9% of the sample. The sequencing input was peripheral blood. These receptor sequences come from a woman in her 30s with COVID-19, enrolled during active disease.

The chain has TRBV6-2 or TRBV6-3 and TRBJ2-5; 8 nucleotides line up with TRBD2. With 2 bases clipped from V and 2 bases from J, the junction kept 7 bases outside the gene matches. The CDR3 length is 16 residues. The germline CDR1 and CDR2 sequences are MNHEY and SVGEGT. CDR3 nucleotide sequence: TGTGCCAGCAGTTACCCCCAACTAGCGGTACAAGAGACCCAGTACTTC. It encodes CASSYPQLAVQETQYF.

This sequence joins TRBV20-1 and TRBJ1-4; D is perhaps TRBD1 (6 bases). Trimming removed 3 bases from V and 7 bases from J, with 15 bases in between. Germline V CDR1 and CDR2: DFQATT, SNEGSKA (reference sequence). The CDR3 is made up of 14 amino acids. In DNA, the CDR3 is TGCAGTGCTAGTTTAGTCAGGGGCTTTGAAAAACTGTTTTTT. As protein: CSASLVRGFEKLFF.

V usage is TRBV10-2 and J usage is TRBJ2-7; 9 bases agree with TRBD2. Unmatched junction bases numbered 20, after V lost 5 bases and J lost 3 bases. The CDR3 has 19 residues. Germline-derived CDR1 and CDR2 are WSHSY and SAAADI. The CDR3 bases are TGCGCCAGCAGTTCCGGGCCCCCTTCCCGGACTAGCGTGATCTACGAGCAGTACTTC. It encodes CASSSGPPSRTSVIYEQYF.

V gene TRBV6-5 combines with J gene TRBJ2-7; 11 bases match TRBD2. V trimming: 6 bases; J trimming: 3 bases; junction bases outside the gene matches: 4. Germline CDR1 reads MNHEY; CDR2 reads SVGAGI. The CDR3 has 14 amino acids. The CDR3 DNA is TGTGCCAGCAGCAGCGGGACTAGCGGCTACGAGCAGTACTTC. Protein: CASSSGTSGYEQYF.

On this clone itself: A read error may be the cause here, since a much bigger clone is one base away. The chain employs TRBV28 and TRBJ1-1; D is uncertain. CDR3 length equals 12 residues. Germline CDR1 reads MDHEN; CDR2 reads SYDVKM. V dropped 4 bases and J dropped 3 bases, with 6 bases sitting between them. The CDR3 bases are TGTGCCAGCAGTTGGAGGGACACTGAAGCTTTCTTT. Amino acids: CASSWRDTEAFF. Together with reference TRBV28 and TRBJ1-1, the CDR3 gives the full variable domain: DVKVTQSSRYLVKRTGEKVFLECVQDMDHENMFWYRQDPGLGLRLIYFSYDVKMKEKGDIPEGYSVSREKKERFSLILESASTNQTSMYLCASSWRDTEAFFGQGTRLTVV.